One and the same sample provided the 13 T cell receptor beta chains below, sequenced in a study of CD8 T cells in Susac syndrome. An amount of RNA that ranged from roughly 0.5 to 1 ug was reverse transcribed with random hexamers. TCRdb redid the calling of the immunoSEQ multiplex PCR reads with MiXCR, one entry per CDR3 protein. The data show 230,000 or so distinct CDR3 sequences, with roughly 96% seen just once and less than 0.095% held by the top ten. The sample consisted of CD4+ T cells from PBMCs. Receptors originate from a human donor with multiple sclerosis.

The count of this clonotype is one. The chain has TRBV24-1 and TRBJ1-1, with 12 bases aligning to TRBD1. Losses at the gene ends were 7 bases for V and 4 bases for J; bases not matched to a gene: 6. CDR3 length: 15 residues. CDR1 and CDR2 from the germline V gene are KGHDR and SFDVKD. CDR3 amino acids: CATRRDRGLCTEAFF. The CDR3 DNA sequence: TGTGCCACCAGGAGGGACAGGGGGCTCTGCACTGAAGCTTTCTTT.

The chain uses TRBV29-1 and TRBJ2-1; D gene uncertain. The V gene's germline CDR1 is SQVTM and CDR2 ANQGSEA. V shed 7 bases and J shed 0 bases, with 16 bases lying between them. This CDR3 comprises 15 residues. CDR3 coding DNA: TGCAGCGGTGCAGGTAGTTCTGGCTCCTACAATGAGCAGTTCTTC. It codes for CSGAGSSGSYNEQFF.

Remarks on this clonotype: An end of the junction does not agree with germline; a read error may underlie this. This chain joins TRBV27 and TRBJ2-7; 8 bases map to TRBD1. From germline, CDR1 is MNHEY and CDR2 SMNVEV (reference sequence). This CDR3 has 13 amino acids. CDR3 bases: TGTGCCAGCAGTTTGGGGCCCAGGGGGCTGGAGGACTTC. Amino acids: CASSLGPRGLEDF.

A few counts support this clonotype. The rearrangement uses TRBV2 and TRBJ2-7; D unresolved. The CDR3 loop spans 13 amino acids. Trimming cost V 7 bases and J 5 bases, with 15 bases left between them. Germline V CDR1 and CDR2: SNHLY, FYNNEI. The CDR3 region is CASKPDVVHEQYF. CDR3 DNA sequence: TGTGCCAGCAAACCTGACGTGGTACACGAGCAGTACTTC.

V gene TRBV20-1 combines with J gene TRBJ1-1, with D perhaps matching TRBD1 (6 bases). This CDR3 contains 15 residues. In germline, CDR1 is DFQATT, CDR2 SNEGSKA (reference sequence). Trimming pared 6 bases from V and 1 base from J, leaving 18 bases between. Written as DNA, the CDR3 is TGCAGTGCCCGACCGGGACACGCCTCGAACACTGAAGCTTTCTTT. Translated: CSARPGHASNTEAFF.

The V gene is TRBV7-9, the J gene TRBJ2-1; TRBD1 matches 9 bases. Germline V gene data show CDR1 as SEHNR and CDR2 as FQNEAQ (reference sequence). CDR3 length: 12 amino acids. The J segment lost 15 bases and the V segment lost 2 bases, leaving 5 bases of the junction unmatched. The CDR3 reads CASSLRDRAPFF. CDR3 DNA sequence: TGTGCCAGCAGCTTAAGGGACAGGGCTCCGTTCTTC.

The chain joins TRBV30 to TRBJ2-5; 10 nucleotides align to TRBD1. CDR1 is GTSNPN, CDR2 SVGIG, per germline (reference sequence). With 2 bases clipped from V and 6 bases from J, the junction kept 9 bases outside the gene matches. CDR3 size: 15 residues. CDR3 amino acids: CAWSSGGQGGKTQYF. The CDR3 bases are TGTGCCTGGAGTTCGGGCGGACAGGGGGGGAAGACCCAGTACTTC.

This rearrangement joins TRBV29-1 to TRBJ1-5; possible D gene TRBD1, 5 bases. The CDR3 loop spans 11 amino acids. Germline values: CDR1 SQVTM, CDR2 ANQGSEA. V lost 3 bases, J lost 8 bases, and 8 bases lay in between. The CDR3 nucleotides read TGCAGCGTTGAGGGGCCTGAGCCCCAGCATTTT. The encoded protein is CSVEGPEPQHF.

The genes are TRBV5-4 and TRBJ2-1, with TRBD2 matching 8 bases. Germline lookup yields CDR1 SGHNT and CDR2 YYREEE (reference sequence). After removal of 4 bases from V and 4 bases from J, the junction contained 7 bases not matched to a gene. This CDR3 is built from 15 residues. CDR3 nucleotide sequence: TGTGCCAGCAGCCCAAGTATAGCGGGGTACAATGAGCAGTTCTTC. Translated: CASSPSIAGYNEQFF.

V is TRBV6-1 and J is TRBJ1-3; 9 bases are a match to TRBD1. Trimming at V came to 2 bases and at J to 0 bases, leaving 5 bases not matched to a gene. CDR1 and CDR2 from the germline V gene are MNHNS and SASEGT. The CDR3 runs 17 residues. The CDR3 reads CASSERTGVFSGNTIYF. CDR3 in DNA: TGTGCCAGCAGTGAAAGGACAGGGGTCTTCTCTGGAAACACCATATATTTT.

The chain carries TRBV7-9 and TRBJ2-1, with TRBD1 as a possible D gene (6 bases). CDR3 length: 16 amino acids. Germline CDR1 and CDR2: SEHNR and FQNEAQ (reference sequence). Trimming cost V 1 base and J 8 bases, with 18 bases left between them. This CDR3 reads CASSLVGQGTRDEQFF. DNA of the CDR3: TGTGCCAGCAGCTTAGTCGGCCAGGGGACCAGAGATGAGCAGTTCTTC.

The chain joins TRBV24-1 to TRBJ2-1; D gene unclear. The CDR3 consists of 13 residues. The V end was cut by 4 bases, the J end by 10 bases, with 13 bases between. Germline V gene lookup returns CDR1 KGHDR and CDR2 SFDVKD. CDR3 in amino acids: CATSELAGQEQFF. CDR3 DNA: TGTGCCACCAGTGAGCTTGCCGGTCAGGAGCAGTTCTTC.

The rearrangement links TRBV7-9 to TRBJ2-3; D call uncertain. This CDR3 is 14 amino acids long. Germline-derived CDR1 and CDR2 are SEHNR and FQNEAQ (reference sequence). V gave up 5 bases and J gave up 2 bases, with 11 bases separating them. The DNA for the CDR3 is TGTGCCAGCAGCCCCCGGGCCTACACAGATACGCAGTATTTT. Amino acids: CASSPRAYTDTQYF.